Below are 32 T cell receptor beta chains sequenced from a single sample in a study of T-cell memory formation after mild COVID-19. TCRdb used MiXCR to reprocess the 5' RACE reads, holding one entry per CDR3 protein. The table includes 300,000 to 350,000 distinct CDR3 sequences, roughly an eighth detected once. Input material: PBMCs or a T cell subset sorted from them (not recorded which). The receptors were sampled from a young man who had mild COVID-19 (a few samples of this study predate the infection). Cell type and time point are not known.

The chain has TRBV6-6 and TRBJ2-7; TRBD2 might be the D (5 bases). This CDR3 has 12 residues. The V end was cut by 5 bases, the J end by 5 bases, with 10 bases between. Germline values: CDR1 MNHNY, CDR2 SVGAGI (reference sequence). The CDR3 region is CASSPGVDEQYV. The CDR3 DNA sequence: TGTGCCAGCAGTCCCGGGGTGGACGAGCAGTACGTC.

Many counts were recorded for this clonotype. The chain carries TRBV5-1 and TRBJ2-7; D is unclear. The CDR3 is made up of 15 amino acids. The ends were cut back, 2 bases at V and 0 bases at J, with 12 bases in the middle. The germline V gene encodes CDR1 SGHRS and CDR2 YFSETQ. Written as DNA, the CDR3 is TGCGCCAGCAGCTTAGGACCGGCAAGCTCCTACGAGCAGTACTTC. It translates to CASSLGPASSYEQYF.

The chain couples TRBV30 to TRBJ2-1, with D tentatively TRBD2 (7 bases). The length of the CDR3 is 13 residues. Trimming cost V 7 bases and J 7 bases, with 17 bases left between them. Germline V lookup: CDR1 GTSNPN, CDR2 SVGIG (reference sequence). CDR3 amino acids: CAYWRGTSNEQFF. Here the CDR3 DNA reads TGTGCCTACTGGCGGGGGACAAGTAATGAGCAGTTCTTC.

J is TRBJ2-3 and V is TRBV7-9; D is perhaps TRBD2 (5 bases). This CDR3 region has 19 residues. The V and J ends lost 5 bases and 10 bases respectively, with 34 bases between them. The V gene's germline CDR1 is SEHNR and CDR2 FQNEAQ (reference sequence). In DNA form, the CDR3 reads TGTGCCAGCAGCCCCCTGGATGCTAGCATGAGGGAAATGCGATTCGCGCAGTATTTT. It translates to CASSPLDASMREMRFAQYF.

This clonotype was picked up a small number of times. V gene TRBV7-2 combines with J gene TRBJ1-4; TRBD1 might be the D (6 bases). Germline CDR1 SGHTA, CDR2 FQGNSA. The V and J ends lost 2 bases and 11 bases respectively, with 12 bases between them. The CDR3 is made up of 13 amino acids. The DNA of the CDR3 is TGTGCCAGCAGCTTATGGGGGGCGGATAAACTGTTTTTT. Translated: CASSLWGADKLFF.

The CDR3 region has the DNA TGTGCCAGCAGGACAGGGGGTCTTGAGCAGTTCTTC. Translated, it gives CASRTGGLEQFF. This chain joins TRBV2 and TRBJ2-1; 9 bases fit TRBD1. The CDR3 has 12 amino acids. The J segment lost 9 bases and the V segment lost 6 bases, leaving 3 bases of the junction unmatched. CDR1 SNHLY and CDR2 FYNNEI come from the germline V gene.

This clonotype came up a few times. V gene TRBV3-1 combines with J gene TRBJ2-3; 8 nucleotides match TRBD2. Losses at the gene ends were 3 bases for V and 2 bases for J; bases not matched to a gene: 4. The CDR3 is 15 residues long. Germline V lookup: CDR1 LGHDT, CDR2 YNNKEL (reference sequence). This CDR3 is CASSQLSGVTDTQYF. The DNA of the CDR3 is TGTGCCAGCAGCCAGCTTAGCGGGGTCACAGATACGCAGTATTTT.

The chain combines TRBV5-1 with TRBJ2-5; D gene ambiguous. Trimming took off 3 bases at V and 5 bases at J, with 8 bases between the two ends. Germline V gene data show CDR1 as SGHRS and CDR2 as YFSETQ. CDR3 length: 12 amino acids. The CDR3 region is CASSSPEETQYF. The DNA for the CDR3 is TGCGCCAGCAGCTCCCCTGAGGAGACCCAGTACTTC.

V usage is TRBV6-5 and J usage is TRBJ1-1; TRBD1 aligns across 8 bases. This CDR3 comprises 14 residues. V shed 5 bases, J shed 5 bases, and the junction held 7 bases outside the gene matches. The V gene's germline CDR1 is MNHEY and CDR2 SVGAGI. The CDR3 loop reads CASSADRVWTEAFF. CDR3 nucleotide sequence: TGTGCCAGCAGTGCGGACAGGGTATGGACTGAAGCTTTCTTT.

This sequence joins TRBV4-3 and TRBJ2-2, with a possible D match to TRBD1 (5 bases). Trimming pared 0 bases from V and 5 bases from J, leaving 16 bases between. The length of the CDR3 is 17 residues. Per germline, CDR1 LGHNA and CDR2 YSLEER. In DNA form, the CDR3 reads TGCGCCAGCAGCCAAGATTTGATACAGGTGTTAACCGGGGAGCTGTTTTTT. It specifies CASSQDLIQVLTGELFF.

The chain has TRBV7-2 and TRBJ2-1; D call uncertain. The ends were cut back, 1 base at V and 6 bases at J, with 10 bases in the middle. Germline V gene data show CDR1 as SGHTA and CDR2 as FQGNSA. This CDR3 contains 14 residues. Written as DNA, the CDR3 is TGTGCCAGCAGCTTAGTCGGCTACCTCAATGAGCAGTTCTTC. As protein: CASSLVGYLNEQFF.

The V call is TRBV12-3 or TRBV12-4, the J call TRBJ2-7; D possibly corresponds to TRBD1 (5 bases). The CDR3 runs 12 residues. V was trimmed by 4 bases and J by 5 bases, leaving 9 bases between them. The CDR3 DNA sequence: TGTGCCAGCAGTTCAGGGTCCCACGAGCAGTACTTC. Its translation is CASSSGSHEQYF.

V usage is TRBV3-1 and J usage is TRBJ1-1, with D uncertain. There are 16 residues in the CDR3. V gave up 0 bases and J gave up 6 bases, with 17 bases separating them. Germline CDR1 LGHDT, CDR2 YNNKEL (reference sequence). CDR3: CASSQEGRWAKSEAFF. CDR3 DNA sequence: TGTGCCAGCAGCCAAGAAGGACGGTGGGCGAAGTCTGAAGCTTTCTTT.

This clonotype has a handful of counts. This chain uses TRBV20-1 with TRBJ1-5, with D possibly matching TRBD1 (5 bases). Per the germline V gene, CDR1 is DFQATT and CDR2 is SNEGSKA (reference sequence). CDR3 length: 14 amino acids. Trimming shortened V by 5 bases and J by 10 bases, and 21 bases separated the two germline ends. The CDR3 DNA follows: TGCAGTGCTCTGCTCGGGCGGGAGGGACTTCCCCAGCATTTT. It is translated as CSALLGREGLPQHF.

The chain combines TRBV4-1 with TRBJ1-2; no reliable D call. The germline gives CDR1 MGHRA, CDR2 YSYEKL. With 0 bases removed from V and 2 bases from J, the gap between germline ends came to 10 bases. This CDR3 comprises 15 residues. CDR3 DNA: TGCGCCAGCAGCCAAGAGGGCAGAAGCAACTATGGCTACACCTTC. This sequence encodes CASSQEGRSNYGYTF.

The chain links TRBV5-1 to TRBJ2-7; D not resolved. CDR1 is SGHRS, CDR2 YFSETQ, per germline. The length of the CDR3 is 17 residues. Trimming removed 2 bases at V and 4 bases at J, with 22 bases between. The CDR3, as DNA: TGCGCCAGCAGCTTATTGCGCCCCGTTAACAGATTTTACGAGCAGTACGTC. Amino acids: CASSLLRPVNRFYEQYV.

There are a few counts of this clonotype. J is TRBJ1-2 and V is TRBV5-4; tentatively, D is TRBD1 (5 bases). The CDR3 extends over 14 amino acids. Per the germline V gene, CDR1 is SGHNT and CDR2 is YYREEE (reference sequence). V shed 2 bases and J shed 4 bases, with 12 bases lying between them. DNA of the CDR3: TGTGCCAGCAGCTTAGTCGCCGGGGGCTATGGCTACACCTTC. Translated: CASSLVAGGYGYTF.

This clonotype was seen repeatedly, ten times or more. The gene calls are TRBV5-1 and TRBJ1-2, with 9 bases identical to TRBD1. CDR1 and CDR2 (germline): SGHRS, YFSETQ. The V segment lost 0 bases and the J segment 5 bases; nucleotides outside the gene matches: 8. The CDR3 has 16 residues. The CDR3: CASSLERGQGFYGYTF. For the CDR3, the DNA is TGCGCCAGCAGCTTGGAAAGGGGACAGGGATTTTATGGCTACACCTTC.

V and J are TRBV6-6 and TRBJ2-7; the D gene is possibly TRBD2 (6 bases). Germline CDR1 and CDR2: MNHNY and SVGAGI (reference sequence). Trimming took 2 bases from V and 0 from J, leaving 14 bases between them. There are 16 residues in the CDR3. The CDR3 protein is CASSYGSGGSSYEQYF. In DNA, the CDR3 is TGTGCCAGCAGTTACGGCTCCGGGGGTAGCTCCTACGAGCAGTACTTC.

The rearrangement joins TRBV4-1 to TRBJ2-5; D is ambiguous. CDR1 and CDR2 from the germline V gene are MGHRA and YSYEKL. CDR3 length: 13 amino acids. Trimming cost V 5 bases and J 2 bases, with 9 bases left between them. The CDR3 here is CASSTTIQETQYF. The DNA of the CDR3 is TGCGCCAGCAGCACGACCATACAAGAGACCCAGTACTTC.

The CDR3 loop reads CASSLWASGGAGEETQYF. In DNA form, the CDR3 reads TGTGCCAGCAGCTTATGGGCTAGCGGGGGGGCCGGGGAAGAGACCCAGTACTTC. The chain is built from TRBV7-8 and TRBJ2-5; 12 bases agree with TRBD2. This CDR3 has 18 residues. The germline gives CDR1 SGHVS, CDR2 FQNEAQ. Losses at the gene ends were 2 bases for V and 3 bases for J; bases not matched to a gene: 10. Variable domain in full (rest from reference TRBV7-8 and TRBJ2-5): GAGVSQSPRYKVAKRGQDVALRCDPISGHVSLFWYQQALGQGPEFLTYFQNEAQLDKSGLPSDRFFAERPEGSVSTLKIQRTQQEDSAVYLCASSLWASGGAGEETQYFGPGTRLLVL.

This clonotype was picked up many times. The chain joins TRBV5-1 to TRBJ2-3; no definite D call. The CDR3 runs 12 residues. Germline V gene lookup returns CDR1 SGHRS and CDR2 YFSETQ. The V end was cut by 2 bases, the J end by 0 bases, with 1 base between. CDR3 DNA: TGCGCCAGCAGCTTAAGCACAGATACGCAGTATTTT. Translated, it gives CASSLSTDTQYF. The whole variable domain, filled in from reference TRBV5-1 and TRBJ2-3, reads KAGVTQTPRYLIKTRGQQVTLSCSPISGHRSVSWYQQTPGQGLQFLFEYFSETQRNKGNFPGRFSGRQFSNSRSEMNVSTLELGDSALYLCASSLSTDTQYFGPGTRLTVL.

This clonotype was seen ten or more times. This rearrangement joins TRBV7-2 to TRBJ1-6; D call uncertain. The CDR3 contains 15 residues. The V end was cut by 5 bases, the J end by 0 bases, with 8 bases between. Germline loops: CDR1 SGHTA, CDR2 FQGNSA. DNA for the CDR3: TGTGCCAGCAGCGAAGGGATCTCCTATAATTCACCCCTCCACTTT. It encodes CASSEGISYNSPLHF.

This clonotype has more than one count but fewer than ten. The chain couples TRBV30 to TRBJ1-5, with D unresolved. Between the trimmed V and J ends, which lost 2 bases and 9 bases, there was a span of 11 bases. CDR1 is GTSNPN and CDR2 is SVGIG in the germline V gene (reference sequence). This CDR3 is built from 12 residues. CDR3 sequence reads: CAWSLQTGPQHF. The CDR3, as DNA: TGTGCCTGGAGTCTACAAACGGGGCCCCAGCATTTT.

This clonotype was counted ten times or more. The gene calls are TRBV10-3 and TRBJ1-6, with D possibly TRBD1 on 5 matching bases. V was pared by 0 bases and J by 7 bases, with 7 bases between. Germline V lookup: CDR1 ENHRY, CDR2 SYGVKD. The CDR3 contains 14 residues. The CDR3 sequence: CAISESGENSPLHF. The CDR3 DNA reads TGTGCCATCAGTGAGTCAGGGGAGAATTCACCCCTCCACTTT.

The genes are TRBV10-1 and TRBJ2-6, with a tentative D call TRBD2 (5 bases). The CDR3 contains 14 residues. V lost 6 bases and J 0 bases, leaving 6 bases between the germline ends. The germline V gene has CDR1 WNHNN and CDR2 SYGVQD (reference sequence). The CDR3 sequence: CASSRDSGANVLTF. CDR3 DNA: TGCGCCAGCAGCCGGGACTCTGGGGCCAACGTCCTGACTTTC.

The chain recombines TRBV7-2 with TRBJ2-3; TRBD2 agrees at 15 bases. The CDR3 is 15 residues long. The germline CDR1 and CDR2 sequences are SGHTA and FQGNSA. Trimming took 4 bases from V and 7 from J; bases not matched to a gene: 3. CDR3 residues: CASSWGLAGGNTQYF. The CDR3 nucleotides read TGTGCCAGCAGCTGGGGACTAGCGGGGGGAAATACGCAGTATTTT.

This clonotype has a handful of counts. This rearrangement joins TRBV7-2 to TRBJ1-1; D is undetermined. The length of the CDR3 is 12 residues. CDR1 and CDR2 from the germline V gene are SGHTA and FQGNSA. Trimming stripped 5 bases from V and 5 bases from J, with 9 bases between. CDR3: CASSPAMTEAFF. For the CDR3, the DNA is TGTGCCAGCAGCCCGGCGATGACTGAAGCTTTCTTT. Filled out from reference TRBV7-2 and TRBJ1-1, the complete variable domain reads GAGVSQSPSNKVTEKGKDVELRCDPISGHTALYWYRQSLGQGLEFLIYFQGNSAPDKSGLPSDRFSAERTGGSVSTLTIQRTQQEDSAVYLCASSPAMTEAFFGQGTRLTVV.

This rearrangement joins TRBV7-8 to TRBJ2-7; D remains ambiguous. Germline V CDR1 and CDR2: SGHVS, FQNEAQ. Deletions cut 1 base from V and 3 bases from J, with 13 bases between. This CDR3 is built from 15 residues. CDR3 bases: TGTGCCAGCAGCTTAGTAGGTATCCCCGGCTACGAGCAGTACGTC. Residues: CASSLVGIPGYEQYV.

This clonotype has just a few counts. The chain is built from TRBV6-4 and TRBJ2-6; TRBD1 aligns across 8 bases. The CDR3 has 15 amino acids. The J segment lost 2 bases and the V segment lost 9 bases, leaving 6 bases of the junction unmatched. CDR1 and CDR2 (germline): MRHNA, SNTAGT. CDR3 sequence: CASDSTGAGANVLTF. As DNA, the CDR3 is TGTGCCAGTGACTCGACAGGGGCTGGGGCCAACGTCCTGACTTTC.

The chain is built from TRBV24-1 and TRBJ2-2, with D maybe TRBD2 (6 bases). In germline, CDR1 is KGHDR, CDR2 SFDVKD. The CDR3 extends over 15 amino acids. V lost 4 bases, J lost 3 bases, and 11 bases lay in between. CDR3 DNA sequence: TGTGCCACCAGTGAGGGGGGTCTCGACACCGGGGAGCTGTTTTTT. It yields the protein CATSEGGLDTGELFF.

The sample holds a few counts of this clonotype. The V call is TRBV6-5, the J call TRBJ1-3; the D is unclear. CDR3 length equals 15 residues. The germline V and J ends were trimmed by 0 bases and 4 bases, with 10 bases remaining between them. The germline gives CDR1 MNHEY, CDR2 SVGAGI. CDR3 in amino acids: CASSYSREQGNTIYF. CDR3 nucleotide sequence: TGTGCCAGCAGTTACTCTAGGGAGCAAGGAAACACCATATATTTT.